Given below is one TCR beta chain in context. This clone appeared a single time. Its antigen remains unidentified. Base quality data are lacking; no much larger clone is found one base away. These data originate in a study of T cell changes during pregnancy in multiple sclerosis (dated by TCRdb to about 2019). A note on the overall study: Changes in the T cell repertoire over the course of pregnancy were examined in this study in women with multiple sclerosis.

Via the germline V gene (reference sequence), CDR1 is GTSNPN and CDR2 SVGIG. The CDR3 holds 17 amino acids from the cysteine to the phenylalanine. Only the CDR3 region is kept as DNA, spanning 51 bases read in frame from base 1. Libraries were constructed by the immunoSEQ multiplex PCR assay. In TCRdb, the immuneACCESS table is reduced to in-frame sequences with V and J assigned. These tables do not hold every clone; where another copy was compared, an unresolved V gene accounts for under half, and the others remain unexplained. In this sample the table shows roughly 80,000 clones, about 91% of which occur a single time. The ten largest clonotypes hold 2.6% of the sample.

Rearrangement joined TRBV30 to TRBJ2-5, with 7 middle bases fitting TRBD2. The J call may be in error: the DNA end matches TRBJ2-7 better. The sample in question was peripheral blood, obtained before pregnancy. The source is a female donor with multiple sclerosis, enrolled in a pregnancy study. The bases read TGTGCCTGGAGTGTCAGATTGGGCGGGAGACTATCCTACGAGCAGTACTTC. This yields the protein CAWSVRLGGRLSYEQYF.